A single sample gave rise to the 32 T cell receptor beta chains below, sequenced in a study of T cell responses to AZD1222 COVID-19 vaccine. Generated by immunoSEQ multiplex PCR, the TCRdb table keeps only in-frame clones and is missing some. The top ten hold less than 4% of the sample, which has tens of thousands of clones, roughly 90% seen once. The sample in question was peripheral blood, obtained 28 days after the second AZD1222 dose. These receptors all stem from an adult who received the AZD1222 COVID-19 vaccine.

The chain joins TRBV7-6 to TRBJ2-7, with D tentatively TRBD1 (5 bases). The CDR3 contains 17 residues. Germline V gene data show CDR1 as SGHVS and CDR2 as FNYEAQ. V was clipped by 4 bases and J by 0 bases, with 19 bases between them. CDR3 nucleotide sequence: TGTGCCAGCAGCTCAGGGAACGCAGACAGTAGCTCCTACGAGCAGTACTTC. It encodes CASSSGNADSSSYEQYF.

This clone was seen a single time. J is TRBJ1-6 and V is TRBV7-6; D perhaps matches TRBD1 (5 bases). The CDR3 is made up of 17 amino acids. V shed 2 bases and J shed 5 bases, with 16 bases lying between them. Germline V gene sequence: CDR1 SGHVS, CDR2 FNYEAQ. Here the CDR3 reads CASSLNQGRYDNSPLHF. CDR3 DNA: TGTGCCAGCAGCTTAAATCAGGGACGGTACGATAATTCACCCCTCCACTTT.

The V gene is TRBV19, the J gene TRBJ1-2; D gene uncertain. This CDR3 spans 13 amino acids. V shed 10 bases and J shed 0 bases, with 12 bases lying between them. CDR1 is LNHDA, CDR2 SQIVND, per germline (reference sequence). The CDR3 nucleotides read TGTGCCATCAACGGCGGAGCTAACTATGGCTACACCTTC. Translated: CAINGGANYGYTF.

Turning to this clone: Other nucleotide sequences in the sample specify the same CDR3. The CDR3 region has the DNA TGTGCCAGCAGTCAAGACAGCTACTCTGGAAACACCATATATTTT. Translating gives CASSQDSYSGNTIYF. This chain links TRBV2 with TRBJ1-3, with D perhaps matching TRBD1 (5 bases). The V end was cut by 5 bases, the J end by 0 bases, with 11 bases between. CDR3 length: 15 residues. The germline V gene encodes CDR1 SNHLY and CDR2 FYNNEI.

The rearrangement uses TRBV5-1 and TRBJ2-1; 12 bases line up with TRBD2. After removal of 4 bases from V and 6 bases from J, the junction contained 8 bases not matched to a gene. From germline, CDR1 is SGHRS and CDR2 YFSETQ. This CDR3 is 16 amino acids long. The CDR3 sequence is CASSQRTSGDLNEQFF. The DNA of the CDR3 is TGCGCCAGCAGCCAACGGACTAGCGGGGACCTCAATGAGCAGTTCTTC.

This chain joins TRBV2 and TRBJ1-2; TRBD1 is a possible D gene (6 bases). CDR3 length: 13 amino acids. V lost 3 bases to trimming and J lost 2 bases, with 7 bases between them. CDR1 SNHLY and CDR2 FYNNEI come from the germline V gene. In DNA, the CDR3 is TGTGCCAGCAGTGAGACAGGAAACTATGGCTACACCTTC. Its protein is CASSETGNYGYTF.

This clone was seen just once. This rearrangement joins TRBV5-5 to TRBJ1-2; D is unresolved. CDR3 length: 13 amino acids. The V and J ends lost 0 bases and 3 bases respectively, with 6 bases between them. Germline CDR1 SGHKS, CDR2 YYEKEE (reference sequence). The CDR3 bases are TGTGCCAGCAGCTTGGGGACGGACTATGGCTACACCTTC. Protein sequence: CASSLGTDYGYTF.

The V and J genes are TRBV6-6 and TRBJ2-2, with D hard to call. V was pared by 6 bases and J by 0 bases, with 8 bases between. The germline CDR1 and CDR2 sequences are MNHNY and SVGAGI (reference sequence). This CDR3 is built from 14 residues. The CDR3 region has the DNA TGTGCCAGCAGCCGTTCGGCGAACACCGGGGAGCTGTTTTTT. Translation gives CASSRSANTGELFF.

J is TRBJ2-3 and V is TRBV19; no reliable D call. This CDR3 has 14 amino acids. From germline, CDR1 is LNHDA and CDR2 SQIVND (reference sequence). V was clipped by 1 base and J by 2 bases, with 7 bases between them. The chain's CDR3 is CASSIASNTDTQYF. The CDR3 region has the DNA TGTGCCAGTAGTATAGCCAGCAACACAGATACGCAGTATTTT.

The chain links TRBV19 to TRBJ2-3; possibly TRBD1 or TRBD2 for D (6 bases each). Between the trimmed V and J ends, which lost 4 bases and 6 bases, there was a span of 14 bases. CDR1 is LNHDA, CDR2 SQIVND, per germline (reference sequence). The CDR3 totals 14 residues. For the CDR3, the DNA is TGTGCCAGTAGTACATCAACAGGGAGGGATACGCAGTATTTT. Its translation is CASSTSTGRDTQYF.

The V call is TRBV19, the J call TRBJ1-1, with TRBD1 as a possible D gene (6 bases). The CDR3 runs to 17 residues. Deletions cut 4 bases from V and 3 bases from J, with 21 bases between. The germline CDR1 and CDR2 sequences are LNHDA and SQIVND (reference sequence). CDR3 nucleotide sequence: TGTGCCAGTAGTAGCGCTGGGGAAGGCAGGACAGACACTGAAGCTTTCTTT. It specifies CASSSAGEGRTDTEAFF. The whole variable domain, remainder taken from reference TRBV19 and TRBJ1-1, is DGGITQSPKYLFRKEGQNVTLSCEQNLNHDAMYWYRQDPGQGLRLIYYSQIVNDFQKGDIAEGYSVSREKKESFPLTVTSAQKNPTAFYLCASSSAGEGRTDTEAFFGQGTRLTVV.

V usage is TRBV5-6 and J usage is TRBJ1-1; D gene ambiguous. Germline-derived CDR1 and CDR2 are SGHDT and YYEEEE. This CDR3 region has 15 residues. With 1 base removed from V and 8 bases from J, the gap between germline ends came to 18 bases. This CDR3 is CASSLKGYELGEAFF. In DNA form, the CDR3 reads TGTGCCAGCAGCTTGAAAGGTTACGAGCTTGGGGAAGCTTTCTTT.

A note on this clone: One end of the junction fails to match germline, which may point to a read error. The chain joins TRBV5-1 to TRBJ2-1, with TRBD2 matching 7 bases. Germline lookup yields CDR1 SGHRS and CDR2 YFSETQ. The CDR3 runs 15 residues. CDR3: CASRLGDYSYNEQFF. The DNA of the CDR3 is TGCGCCAGCAGGTTGGGGGACTACTCTTACAATGAGCAGTTCTTC.

The chain couples TRBV19 to TRBJ1-5, with D tentatively TRBD1 (5 bases). The CDR3 is 15 amino acids. Trimming left V 4 bases short and J 3 bases short, with 13 bases between. Looked up from germline, CDR1 is LNHDA and CDR2 is SQIVND (reference sequence). CDR3: CASSNGGDYNQPQHF. The CDR3 DNA sequence: TGTGCCAGTAGTAATGGGGGGGATTACAATCAGCCCCAGCATTTT.

There are a few counts of this clone. This chain links TRBV5-4 with TRBJ1-6; D is perhaps TRBD1 (6 bases). The ends were cut back, 2 bases at V and 6 bases at J, with 6 bases in the middle. The CDR3 is 13 residues long. The germline V gene encodes CDR1 SGHNT and CDR2 YYREEE (reference sequence). DNA for the CDR3: TGTGCCAGCAGCTTACAGGGTAATTCACCCCTCCACTTT. It codes for CASSLQGNSPLHF.

The chain is built from TRBV11-2 and TRBJ1-6, with D uncertain. Germline CDR1 is SGHAT and CDR2 is FQNNGV. V dropped 6 bases and J dropped 0 bases, with 18 bases sitting between them. This CDR3 contains 18 residues. CDR3 residues: CASRRQARPSSYNSPLHF. The CDR3 region has the DNA TGTGCCAGCAGGCGCCAGGCCCGCCCGAGCTCCTATAATTCACCCCTCCACTTT. Using reference TRBV11-2 and TRBJ1-6 for the parts outside the CDR3, the full variable domain is EAGVAQSPRYKIIEKRQSVAFWCNPISGHATLYWYQQILGQGPKLLIQFQNNGVVDDSQLPKDRFSAERLKGVDSTLKIQPAKLEDSAVYLCASRRQARPSSYNSPLHFGNGTRLTVT.

The chain links TRBV5-1 to TRBJ2-7; D is perhaps TRBD1 (6 bases). The CDR3 is 14 amino acids. Trimming stripped 0 bases from V and 3 bases from J, with 10 bases between. The germline V gene encodes CDR1 SGHRS and CDR2 YFSETQ. In DNA, the CDR3 is TGCGCCAGCAGCTTGGTTGCAGGGGACTACGAGCAGTACTTC. Protein product: CASSLVAGDYEQYF. The variable domain in full, with the rest retrieved from reference TRBV5-1 and TRBJ2-7, is KAGVTQTPRYLIKTRGQQVTLSCSPISGHRSVSWYQQTPGQGLQFLFEYFSETQRNKGNFPGRFSGRQFSNSRSEMNVSTLELGDSALYLCASSLVAGDYEQYFGPGTRLTVT.

CDR3 in amino acids: CASSWHREGTEAFF. The CDR3 DNA reads TGTGCCAGCAGCTGGCACAGGGAGGGCACTGAAGCTTTCTTT. V is TRBV7-2 and J is TRBJ1-1; a weak D match, TRBD1 (6 bases). V was shortened by 4 bases and J by 4 bases, with 13 bases between the two germline ends. Germline CDR1 and CDR2: SGHTA and FQGNSA. This CDR3 region has 14 residues.

The chain is built from TRBV7-9 and TRBJ1-5, with D possibly being TRBD1 (5 bases). Germline lookup yields CDR1 SEHNR and CDR2 FQNEAQ (reference sequence). This CDR3 spans 14 amino acids. V lost 10 bases to trimming and J lost 4 bases, with 17 bases between them. The CDR3 sequence is CATTAGGDNQPQHF. Written as DNA, the CDR3 is TGTGCCACCACAGCGGGGGGGGATAATCAGCCCCAGCATTTT.

V and J are TRBV5-8 and TRBJ1-5; D not certain. CDR3 length: 14 residues. The V gene lost 0 bases and the J gene lost 3 bases, with 7 bases spanning the gap. Germline CDR1 reads SGHTS; CDR2 reads YDEGEE. Here the CDR3 DNA reads TGTGCCAGCAGCTTGGTTCAGGTCAATCAGCCCCAGCATTTT. Its protein product is CASSLVQVNQPQHF.

This chain connects TRBV6-6 to TRBJ1-6, with a weak D call TRBD1 (6 bases). V was trimmed by 2 bases and J by 10 bases, leaving 15 bases between them. This CDR3 region has 15 residues. In germline, CDR1 is MNHNY, CDR2 SVGAGI (reference sequence). CDR3 region: CASSYKQGQDSPLHF. In nucleotides, the CDR3 is TGTGCCAGCAGTTACAAACAGGGCCAGGACTCACCCCTCCACTTT.

In its sample, this clone was seen once. The V call is TRBV12-3 or TRBV12-4, the J call TRBJ1-5, with a possible D match to TRBD1 (6 bases). The CDR3 consists of 13 residues. Deletions cut 5 bases from V and 2 bases from J, with 7 bases between. DNA for the CDR3: TGTGCCAGCAGTCGGACAGGCAATCAGCCCCAGCATTTT. As protein: CASSRTGNQPQHF.

This chain links TRBV10-3 with TRBJ1-2, with TRBD1 identical over 7 bases. The CDR3 contains 14 residues. The germline V gene encodes CDR1 ENHRY and CDR2 SYGVKD. With V trimmed by 3 bases and J by 7 bases, 8 bases remained unmatched. CDR3 DNA: TGTGCCATCAGTGATACGCAGGGGGAGAGTGGCTACACCTTC. Translation gives CAISDTQGESGYTF.

This chain connects TRBV15 to TRBJ1-6, with D perhaps TRBD1 (6 bases). This CDR3 has 15 amino acids. V lost 0 bases, J lost 10 bases, and 13 bases lay in between. The germline CDR1 and CDR2 sequences are LNHNV and YYDKDF (reference sequence). The DNA of the CDR3 is TGTGCCACCAGCAGAGATCAGCCAGGGGAATCACCCCTCCACTTT. Its protein is CATSRDQPGESPLHF.

V and J are TRBV2 and TRBJ2-3, with D perhaps matching TRBD1 or TRBD2 (6 bases each). The CDR3 length is 15 residues. Between the trimmed V and J ends, which lost 7 bases and 0 bases, there was a span of 14 bases. CDR1 and CDR2 (germline): SNHLY, FYNNEI. CDR3 sequence (DNA): TGTGCCAGCACCCGTCGGGGGCCGAGCACAGATACGCAGTATTTT. The encoded protein is CASTRRGPSTDTQYF.

The chain recombines TRBV7-2 with TRBJ2-5; D gene unclear. The V and J ends lost 6 bases and 3 bases respectively, with 5 bases between them. This CDR3 is 11 amino acids long. Looked up from germline, CDR1 is SGHTA and CDR2 is FQGNSA. As DNA, the CDR3 is TGTGCCAGCAGTATAAAAGAGACCCAGTACTTC. Protein: CASSIKETQYF. Complete variable domain (other parts from reference TRBV7-2 and TRBJ2-5): GAGVSQSPSNKVTEKGKDVELRCDPISGHTALYWYRQSLGQGLEFLIYFQGNSAPDKSGLPSDRFSAERTGGSVSTLTIQRTQQEDSAVYLCASSIKETQYFGPGTRLLVL.

V and J are TRBV19 and TRBJ1-6, with D maybe TRBD1 (5 bases). The CDR3 covers 16 residues. V was trimmed by 1 base and J by 7 bases, leaving 14 bases between them. Germline loops: CDR1 LNHDA, CDR2 SQIVND (reference sequence). The DNA of the CDR3 is TGTGCCAGTAGTATAGGAGAAGGGGACGGGAATTCACCCCTCCACTTT. Protein: CASSIGEGDGNSPLHF.

The chain employs TRBV6-5 and TRBJ2-2; no clear D. Trimming removed 2 bases at V and 3 bases at J, with 7 bases between. The CDR3 is 14 residues long. Germline V gene lookup returns CDR1 MNHEY and CDR2 SVGAGI. CDR3 protein: CASSYRADTGELFF. Here the CDR3 DNA reads TGTGCCAGCAGTTACAGGGCGGACACCGGGGAGCTGTTTTTT.

The V gene is TRBV28, the J gene TRBJ2-3, with 7 bases that match TRBD1. The CDR3 runs to 15 residues. V shed 7 bases, J shed 4 bases, and the junction held 11 bases outside the gene matches. From germline, CDR1 is MDHEN and CDR2 SYDVKM. The CDR3 loop is CASTRDSLDSDTQYF. The CDR3 coding sequence is TGTGCCAGCACCAGGGACAGCCTGGATTCAGATACGCAGTATTTT.

This chain joins TRBV9 and TRBJ1-2, with 7 nucleotides matching TRBD1. The CDR3 is made up of 14 amino acids. Germline CDR1 and CDR2: SGDLS and YYNGEE. The V segment lost 3 bases and the J segment 4 bases; nucleotides outside the gene matches: 6. The CDR3 is CASSGGQVLYGYTF. The DNA for the CDR3 is TGTGCCAGCAGCGGCGGACAGGTTCTCTATGGCTACACCTTC.

Notes on this clone: Other DNA variants within this sample encode the same CDR3. The CDR3 region is CASSVGEKLFF. Written as DNA, the CDR3 is TGTGCCAGCAGTGTTGGTGAAAAACTGTTTTTT. The chain carries TRBV2 and TRBJ1-4; D uncertain. The CDR3 totals 11 residues. Germline CDR1 is SNHLY and CDR2 is FYNNEI. V was clipped by 4 bases and J by 7 bases, with 4 bases between them.

The chain combines TRBV7-3 with TRBJ2-5; TRBD2 matches at 8 bases. Germline CDR1 and CDR2: SGHTA and FQGTGA. V shed 0 bases and J 3 bases; nucleotides not matched to a gene: 3. This CDR3 is 15 amino acids long. The CDR3 sequence: CASSLTSGVKETQYF. Here the CDR3 DNA reads TGTGCCAGCAGCTTAACTAGCGGGGTCAAAGAGACCCAGTACTTC.